One sample yielded the 31 T cell receptor beta chains listed below, sequenced in a study of control samples from healthy donors and cancer patients. Sequenced by immunoSEQ multiplex PCR; TCRdb stores in-frame clones only, minus some. The sample lists approximately 97,000 clones, 92% occurring once. Sequenced sample: blood. The receptors shown here come from a woman aged 18-29 years in good health.

The chain uses TRBV14 and TRBJ1-1; TRBD1 matches 11 bases. J lost 5 bases, V lost 4 bases, and 3 bases had no gene match. Germline CDR1 reads SGHDN; CDR2 reads FVKESK. The CDR3 contains 14 residues. The CDR3 nucleotides read TGTGCCAGCAGCCCGTGGGACAGGGGGACTGAAGCTTTCTTT. Protein product: CASSPWDRGTEAFF.

The rearrangement uses TRBV2 and TRBJ2-3, with 13 bases identical to TRBD2. V lost 7 bases to trimming and J lost 0 bases; unmatched junction nucleotides: 10. Per the germline V gene, CDR1 is SNHLY and CDR2 is FYNNEI. The CDR3 loop spans 18 amino acids. The CDR3, as DNA: TGTGCCAGCAAGAAGGGGACTAGCGGGGCCCCTAGCACAGATACGCAGTATTTT. The encoded protein is CASKKGTSGAPSTDTQYF.

The chain is built from TRBV5-4 and TRBJ2-1; 10 bases align to TRBD2. CDR1 SGHNT and CDR2 YYREEE come from the germline V gene (reference sequence). The CDR3 is made up of 15 amino acids. The ends lost 0 bases at V and 9 bases at J; junction bases unmatched: 6. The CDR3 region is CASSLGTSGASEQFF. CDR3 DNA sequence: TGTGCCAGCAGCTTGGGCACTAGCGGGGCCAGTGAGCAGTTCTTC.

The V call is TRBV28, the J call TRBJ2-3; D may correspond to TRBD1 or TRBD2 (6 bases each). Germline V gene data show CDR1 as MDHEN and CDR2 as SYDVKM. The CDR3 extends over 13 amino acids. V shed 2 bases and J shed 5 bases, with 8 bases lying between them. CDR3 loop: CASSLGGRDTQYF. CDR3 DNA: TGTGCCAGCAGTTTAGGGGGGCGAGATACGCAGTATTTT.

CDR3 loop: CASSPRLAGVLQETQYF. Here the CDR3 DNA reads TGTGCCAGTAGTCCAAGACTAGCGGGAGTCCTCCAAGAGACCCAGTACTTC. The V gene is TRBV19, the J gene TRBJ2-5, with TRBD2 identical over 12 bases. V gave up 5 bases and J gave up 1 base; unmatched junction bases: 8. The CDR3 totals 17 residues. The germline gives CDR1 LNHDA, CDR2 SQIVND (reference sequence).

This clone was observed once. The V and J genes are TRBV27 and TRBJ1-2, with D perhaps TRBD1 (5 bases). In germline, CDR1 is MNHEY, CDR2 SMNVEV (reference sequence). Trimming stripped 6 bases from V and 2 bases from J, with 13 bases between. This CDR3 comprises 14 residues. The CDR3 DNA is TGTGCCAGCAGACCGACGGGACGGAACTATGGCTACACCTTC. Translated, it gives CASRPTGRNYGYTF.

The V call is TRBV20-1, the J call TRBJ1-2; D unresolved. The germline V gene encodes CDR1 DFQATT and CDR2 SNEGSKA (reference sequence). The CDR3 has 11 amino acids. CDR3 sequence reads: CSVGSPYGYTF. The DNA for the CDR3 is TGCAGCGTAGGTTCACCCTATGGCTACACCTTC.

This sequence joins TRBV6-5 and TRBJ2-1; D may be TRBD2 (7 bases). Germline-derived CDR1 and CDR2 are MNHEY and SVGAGI. The V end was cut by 5 bases, the J end by 9 bases, with 20 bases between. CDR3 length equals 15 residues. The CDR3 here is CASSPWTSEGVEQFF. The CDR3 bases are TGTGCCAGCAGTCCCTGGACTAGTGAGGGGGTTGAGCAGTTCTTC.

The chain combines TRBV27 with TRBJ1-2, with D perhaps matching TRBD1 (6 bases). The V end lost 3 bases, the J end lost 7 bases, and 15 bases lay between the germline ends. Germline CDR1 and CDR2: MNHEY and SMNVEV (reference sequence). The CDR3 has 14 amino acids. This CDR3 reads CASSLDSTFGGYTF. CDR3 in DNA: TGTGCCAGCAGTTTGGACAGTACCTTCGGTGGCTACACCTTC.

This rearrangement joins TRBV11-2 to TRBJ1-2, with 7 bases that match TRBD1. Germline V gene sequence: CDR1 SGHAT, CDR2 FQNNGV. The length of the CDR3 is 14 residues. The ends lost 5 bases at V and 2 bases at J; junction bases unmatched: 5. CDR3 DNA sequence: TGTGCCAGCAGCAGGGGACAGCTAAACTATGGCTACACCTTC. Protein: CASSRGQLNYGYTF.

This chain connects TRBV6-5 to TRBJ1-1, with D possibly being TRBD1 (6 bases). The length of the CDR3 is 13 residues. Germline V gene lookup returns CDR1 MNHEY and CDR2 SVGAGI. V gave up 6 bases and J gave up 4 bases, with 12 bases separating them. The CDR3 spells CASRRDIVTEAFF. The DNA of the CDR3 is TGTGCCAGCAGACGGGACATCGTCACTGAAGCTTTCTTT.

The chain links TRBV5-5 to TRBJ1-4; D uncertain. Germline CDR1 and CDR2: SGHKS and YYEKEE (reference sequence). The length of the CDR3 is 13 residues. V lost 2 bases and J 5 bases, leaving 7 bases between the germline ends. The CDR3 DNA is TGTGCCAGCAGCTTAACCGAAAATGAAAAACTGTTTTTT. Encoded protein: CASSLTENEKLFF.

The chain links TRBV5-4 to TRBJ2-1; no clear D. The CDR3 has 13 residues. Germline CDR1 and CDR2: SGHNT and YYREEE (reference sequence). CDR3 sequence reads: CANRRETDNEQFF. CDR3 in DNA: TGTGCGAATCGTCGAGAAACGGACAATGAGCAGTTCTTC.

The chain recombines TRBV19 with TRBJ1-5; D gene ambiguous. Germline CDR1 LNHDA, CDR2 SQIVND (reference sequence). CDR3 size: 14 residues. V was pared by 7 bases and J by 5 bases, with 15 bases between. The CDR3 loop is CASTPVSDDQPQHF. The CDR3 DNA is TGTGCCAGTACCCCGGTTTCAGACGATCAGCCCCAGCATTTT.

This clone was picked up one time. The genes are TRBV4-2 and TRBJ2-1, with D perhaps assigned TRBD1 or TRBD2 (5 bases each). Trimming took 4 bases from V and 10 from J, leaving 17 bases between them. The CDR3 runs 14 residues. Germline V CDR1 and CDR2: LGHNA, YNFKEQ. In nucleotides, the CDR3 is TGTGCCAGCAGCCTCGGGACCTTAGGTGGGGAGCAGTTCTTC. As protein: CASSLGTLGGEQFF.

The chain has TRBV7-2 and TRBJ1-1, with D hard to call. The V end was cut by 6 bases, the J end by 0 bases, with 8 bases between. Germline CDR1 and CDR2: SGHTA and FQGNSA. The CDR3 is 13 amino acids. The CDR3 DNA follows: TGTGCCAGCAGAGGAAGACTGAACACTGAAGCTTTCTTT. Its translation: CASRGRLNTEAFF.

The sample holds one count of this clone. The chain couples TRBV30 to TRBJ2-1; the D is unclear. CDR1 and CDR2 (germline): GTSNPN, SVGIG (reference sequence). V dropped 0 bases and J dropped 6 bases, with 15 bases sitting between them. CDR3 length: 15 amino acids. CDR3 nucleotide sequence: TGTGCCTGGAGTGTACTGGCTAGACCTTTCAATGAGCAGTTCTTC. Its translation: CAWSVLARPFNEQFF.

The genes are TRBV6-5 and TRBJ1-4; D might be TRBD1 (5 bases). Germline V CDR1 and CDR2: MNHEY, SVGAGI. V shed 8 bases and J shed 13 bases, with 26 bases lying between them. This CDR3 contains 15 residues. Here the CDR3 DNA reads TGTGCCAGCTTCGGGCTGGGCAGGACATACGCAGGACTGTTTTTT. It specifies CASFGLGRTYAGLFF.

The CDR3 loop reads CASSLVPGENQPQHF. In DNA form, the CDR3 reads TGCGCCAGCAGCTTGGTGCCGGGGGAGAATCAGCCCCAGCATTTT. The chain links TRBV5-1 to TRBJ1-5, with D perhaps TRBD1 (5 bases). The CDR3 has 15 residues. V was pared by 0 bases and J by 4 bases, with 11 bases between. Germline CDR1 reads SGHRS; CDR2 reads YFSETQ. Full variable domain (rest looked up from reference TRBV5-1 and TRBJ1-5): KAGVTQTPRYLIKTRGQQVTLSCSPISGHRSVSWYQQTPGQGLQFLFEYFSETQRNKGNFPGRFSGRQFSNSRSEMNVSTLELGDSALYLCASSLVPGENQPQHFGDGTRLSIL.

The rearrangement uses TRBV5-1 and TRBJ2-1; 14 nucleotides line up with TRBD2. The germline CDR1 and CDR2 sequences are SGHRS and YFSETQ. This CDR3 comprises 19 residues. J was trimmed by 7 bases and V by 7 bases; bases with no gene match: 19. The CDR3 reads CASRPGLAGGKGTGNEQFF. The CDR3, as DNA: TGCGCCAGCCGCCCCGGACTAGCGGGAGGCAAGGGGACTGGGAATGAGCAGTTCTTC.

This clone showed up just a few times. The chain has TRBV14 and TRBJ2-1, with 9 positions matching TRBD2. This CDR3 region has 15 residues. Trimming at V came to 4 bases and at J to 4 bases, leaving 5 bases not matched to a gene. CDR1 SGHDN and CDR2 FVKESK come from the germline V gene. CDR3 DNA sequence: TGTGCCAGCAGCCCGACGCTAGCGGGATACAATGAGCAGTTCTTC. Translation: CASSPTLAGYNEQFF.

This chain uses TRBV2 with TRBJ2-7; D is uncertain. CDR1 and CDR2 (germline): SNHLY, FYNNEI. CDR3 size: 15 residues. Trimming cost V 0 bases and J 0 bases, with 9 bases left between them. The CDR3 DNA reads as TGTGCCAGCAGTGAAGCGAGAGCAGCCTCCTACGAGCAGTACTTC. It codes for CASSEARAASYEQYF.

J is TRBJ2-1 and V is TRBV18, with a weak D call TRBD1 (5 bases). Trimming stripped 6 bases from V and 7 bases from J, with 16 bases between. This CDR3 has 14 residues. Germline CDR1 and CDR2: KGHSH and LQKENI. CDR3 DNA: TGTGCCAGCTCGACAACAGGACAAGCGAATGAGCAGTTCTTC. It encodes CASSTTGQANEQFF.

The rearrangement joins TRBV19 to TRBJ1-2; 8 bases are a match to TRBD1. The CDR3 sequence is 15 residues long. V lost 5 bases and J lost 3; bases outside the gene matches: 8. From germline, CDR1 is LNHDA and CDR2 SQIVND (reference sequence). The CDR3 region is CASSFGQGGDYGYTF. The CDR3 DNA follows: TGTGCCAGTAGTTTCGGACAGGGCGGGGACTATGGCTACACCTTC.

The chain uses TRBV6-2 or TRBV6-3 and TRBJ2-7; 7 positions agree with TRBD1. V gave up 6 bases and J gave up 3 bases; unmatched junction bases: 8. Germline V CDR1 and CDR2: MNHEY, SVGEGT. The CDR3 is 14 residues long. Here the CDR3 DNA reads TGTGCCAGCAGGCCTGGGACAGCAGACTACGAGCAGTACTTC. It encodes CASRPGTADYEQYF.

This chain joins TRBV28 and TRBJ1-2; TRBD1 is a possible D gene (6 bases). V shed 4 bases and J shed 6 bases, with 18 bases lying between them. The CDR3 sequence is 15 residues long. CDR1 is MDHEN and CDR2 is SYDVKM in the germline V gene. CDR3 nucleotide sequence: TGTGCCAGCAGTTCCTCTGGGACAATGATCAATGGCTACACCTTC. It translates to CASSSSGTMINGYTF.

V and J are TRBV5-5 and TRBJ1-3, with TRBD1 as a possible D gene (5 bases). The germline V gene has CDR1 SGHKS and CDR2 YYEKEE (reference sequence). This CDR3 spans 16 amino acids. Trimming took off 4 bases at V and 0 bases at J, with 14 bases between the two ends. CDR3 protein: CASSPIRGSSGNTIYF. CDR3 nucleotide sequence: TGTGCCAGCAGCCCAATTAGGGGAAGCTCTGGAAACACCATATATTTT.

In this sample, this clone turned up once. The chain joins TRBV6-1 to TRBJ1-5; D ambiguous. This CDR3 comprises 14 residues. CDR1 and CDR2 (germline): MNHNS, SASEGT. Trimming shortened V by 3 bases and J by 6 bases, and 12 bases separated the two germline ends. CDR3 region: CASSDRSSGQPQHF. The CDR3 coding sequence is TGTGCCAGCAGTGATCGGTCCTCCGGTCAGCCCCAGCATTTT.

The DNA of the CDR3 is TGTGCCACCAGTGACGTTCAGGGGGGAGTCGGTCAGCCCCAGCATTTT. Residues: CATSDVQGGVGQPQHF. This chain connects TRBV24-1 to TRBJ1-5, with 7 bases matching TRBD1. V trimming: 4 bases; J trimming: 6 bases; junction bases outside the gene matches: 11. The CDR3 has 16 residues. The germline CDR1 and CDR2 sequences are KGHDR and SFDVKD.

The chain links TRBV2 to TRBJ1-1; 8 bases agree with TRBD1. Unmatched junction bases numbered 8, after V lost 7 bases and J lost 7 bases. The CDR3 spans 13 residues. Germline assignment: CDR1 SNHLY and CDR2 FYNNEI. In nucleotides, the CDR3 is TGTGCCAGCAAGCTGGACAGGGACTATGAAGCTTTCTTT. This codes for CASKLDRDYEAFF. Full variable domain (rest looked up from reference TRBV2 and TRBJ1-1): EPEVTQTPSHQVTQMGQEVILRCVPISNHLYFYWYRQILGQKVEFLVSFYNNEISEKSEIFDDQFSVERPDGSNFTLKIRSTKLEDSAMYFCASKLDRDYEAFFGQGTRLTVV.

This clone has a single count. This chain links TRBV24-1 with TRBJ2-1; a weak D match, TRBD2 (5 bases). CDR1 KGHDR and CDR2 SFDVKD come from the germline V gene. The CDR3 covers 16 residues. Trimming cost V 3 bases and J 3 bases, with 14 bases left between them. The CDR3 is CATSDPDSGYYNEQFF. DNA of the CDR3: TGTGCCACCAGTGATCCTGACTCGGGGTACTACAATGAGCAGTTCTTC.